The table lists the clone carrying this T cell receptor (beta chain) with many counts. TCRdb itself ran the 5' RACE reads through MiXCR, one entry per CDR3 protein. Here the sample spans about 250,000 distinct CDR3 sequences, approximately 10% being singletons. This record belongs to a study of CD8 T cells in ankylosing spondylitis. V gave up 6 bases and J gave up 1 base; unmatched junction bases: 6. The germline V gene encodes CDR1 MDHEN and CDR2 SYDVKM. There are 14 residues in the CDR3. The origin of this receptor is a male donor with ankylosing spondylitis or in good health (not recorded which). Sequenced sample: blood, either unsorted or a sorted T cell fraction (not recorded which). The chain employs TRBV28 and TRBJ2-7; 7 nucleotides align to TRBD1. CDR3 bases: TGTGCCAGCAGCCCAGGGGGTTTTTCCTACGAGCAGTACTTC. It encodes CASSPGGFSYEQYF.